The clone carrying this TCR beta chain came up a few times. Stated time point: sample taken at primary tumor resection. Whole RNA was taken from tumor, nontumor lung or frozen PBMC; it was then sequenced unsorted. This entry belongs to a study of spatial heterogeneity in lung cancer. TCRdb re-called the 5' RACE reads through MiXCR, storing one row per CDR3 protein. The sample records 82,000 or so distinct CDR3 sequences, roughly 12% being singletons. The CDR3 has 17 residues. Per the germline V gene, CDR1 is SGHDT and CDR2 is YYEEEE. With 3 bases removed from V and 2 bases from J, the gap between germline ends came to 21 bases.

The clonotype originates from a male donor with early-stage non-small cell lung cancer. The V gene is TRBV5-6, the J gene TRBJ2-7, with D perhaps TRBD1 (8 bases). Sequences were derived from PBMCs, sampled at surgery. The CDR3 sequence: CASSSDVDRGGPYEQYF. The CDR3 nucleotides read TGTGCCAGCAGCTCCGACGTCGACAGGGGAGGGCCCTACGAGCAGTACTTC.